This TCR beta chain appears in the sequencing data of a study of T cell responses to AZD1222 COVID-19 vaccine. Findings of the study overall: Only a handful of AZD1222 recipients, roughly six in all, had baseline seropositivity. Clonal diversity may have been underestimated in mostly white British donors. Across the whole spike, CD4 TCRs peaked at regions 160-218 and 743-854. After two AZD1222 doses, spike-specific TCR breadth and depth rose versus day 0.

Here immunoSEQ multiplex PCR was the method, and the copy in TCRdb shows in-frame clones only, minus some. This sample has 110,000 to 150,000 clones, with 93% found just once. In germline, CDR1 is SGHTA, CDR2 FQGTGA. J lost 6 bases, V lost 6 bases, and 11 bases had no gene match. The CDR3 consists of 16 residues. Details on this clone: What it binds is not known.

The source was peripheral blood, collected on day 0 of AZD1222 vaccination. The chain uses TRBV7-3 and TRBJ1-2; 12 bases match TRBD1. This TCR derives from an adult in good health. The CDR3 nucleotides read TGTGCCAGCAGTCGCCGGGACAGGGGGCTGTCGGATGGCTACACCTTC. Translating gives CASSRRDRGLSDGYTF.